These 13 T cell receptor beta chains originate from one sample sequenced in a study of neurological immune-mediated disorders. MiXCR, applied by TCRdb to the 5' RACE reads, yields one record per CDR3 protein. The profile shows fewer than 80,000 distinct CDR3 sequences, around 5.5% of them singletons. Sequenced sample: PBMCs. These receptors were obtained from a woman in her 30s with multiple sclerosis.

At least ten counts were recorded for this clonotype. This sequence joins TRBV10-1 and TRBJ2-5, with D perhaps matching TRBD2 (6 bases). Trimming took 4 bases from V and 5 from J, leaving 11 bases between them. CDR3 length equals 13 residues. The germline gives CDR1 WNHNN, CDR2 SYGVQD (reference sequence). The CDR3 sequence is CASSGRGGETQYF. The DNA of the CDR3 is TGCGCCAGCAGTGGAAGGGGAGGCGAGACCCAGTACTTC.

This clonotype was counted many times. The chain joins TRBV4-1 to TRBJ1-6; D remains unclear. The CDR3 loop spans 13 amino acids. Germline V lookup: CDR1 MGHRA, CDR2 YSYEKL. V lost 1 base and J 7 bases, leaving 5 bases between the germline ends. The DNA of the CDR3 is TGCGCCAGCAGCCAAGGTCAGAATTCACCCCTCCACTTT. Encoded protein: CASSQGQNSPLHF.

This clonotype was recorded many times. The genes are TRBV29-1 and TRBJ2-3; D may be TRBD2 (5 bases). Trimming took 0 bases from V and 4 from J, leaving 11 bases between them. CDR1 is SQVTM, CDR2 ANQGSEA, per germline. The CDR3 runs to 14 residues. The DNA for the CDR3 is TGCAGCGTTGAAGATCTAGCTCCTCCAGATACGCAGTATTTT. This translates into CSVEDLAPPDTQYF.

The chain is built from TRBV5-1 and TRBJ2-5, with a weak D call TRBD2 (7 bases). From germline, CDR1 is SGHRS and CDR2 YFSETQ. V shed 3 bases and J shed 5 bases, with 14 bases lying between them. The CDR3 is 14 residues long. CDR3 nucleotide sequence: TGCGCCAGCAGCTCCGGGGGGCTGTACGAGACCCAGTACTTC. This translates into CASSSGGLYETQYF.

The sample holds many counts of this clonotype. This chain links TRBV6-5 with TRBJ1-1, with D perhaps TRBD1 (5 bases). This CDR3 is 14 amino acids long. The V end lost 2 bases, the J end lost 0 bases, and 7 bases lay between the germline ends. The germline V gene encodes CDR1 MNHEY and CDR2 SVGAGI. The CDR3 region has the DNA TGTGCCAGCAGTTACGGGACGGTGAACACTGAAGCTTTCTTT. Encoded protein: CASSYGTVNTEAFF.

This clonotype appeared many times. For the CDR3, the DNA is TGCAGTGCTAGGGTCACTAGCTCTTTGGAGACCCAGTACTTC. Translated, it gives CSARVTSSLETQYF. The chain combines TRBV20-1 with TRBJ2-5; D is possibly TRBD2 (6 bases). This CDR3 is 14 amino acids long. From germline, CDR1 is DFQATT and CDR2 SNEGSKA (reference sequence). V lost 3 bases to trimming and J lost 5 bases, with 16 bases between them.

This clonotype was counted between two and nine times. This chain links TRBV5-5 with TRBJ2-1; 8 bases align to TRBD2. Germline CDR1 and CDR2: SGHKS and YYEKEE (reference sequence). The V and J ends lost 6 bases and 7 bases, in that order; junction bases with no gene match: 9. The CDR3 contains 14 residues. The CDR3 loop reads CASTRSPSGNEQFF. The CDR3 region has the DNA TGTGCCAGCACCCGGTCGCCTAGCGGGAATGAGCAGTTCTTC.

This clonotype has a count of ten or more. The chain joins TRBV12-3 or TRBV12-4 to TRBJ2-1; TRBD2 agrees at 8 bases. V lost 3 bases, J lost 7 bases, and 5 bases stayed unmatched. The CDR3 sequence is 14 residues long. The CDR3 reads CASSFVGGVNEQFF. In nucleotides, the CDR3 is TGTGCCAGCAGTTTTGTCGGGGGGGTAAATGAGCAGTTCTTC.

This clonotype was found many times. The chain has TRBV25-1 and TRBJ2-1; the match to TRBD1 covers 7 bases. V dropped 4 bases and J dropped 1; count of bases not matched to a gene: 7. In germline, CDR1 is MGHDK, CDR2 SYGVNS. This CDR3 spans 16 amino acids. The CDR3: CASSVEGAGSYNEQFF. The CDR3 coding sequence is TGTGCCAGCAGTGTAGAGGGGGCTGGTTCCTACAATGAGCAGTTCTTC.

This clonotype came up many times. This rearrangement joins TRBV5-8 to TRBJ2-7, with TRBD2 as a possible D gene (6 bases). V lost 1 base to trimming and J lost 6 bases, with 11 bases between them. This CDR3 is 13 amino acids long. CDR1 SGHTS and CDR2 YDEGEE come from the germline V gene. The CDR3 nucleotides are TGTGCCAGCAGCTTGTATGGGGGAGGCGAGCAGTACTTC. This sequence encodes CASSLYGGGEQYF.

This clonotype was observed a single time. The genes are TRBV7-6 and TRBJ2-7; 10 nucleotides match TRBD2. There are 15 residues in the CDR3. J was trimmed by 7 bases and V by 5 bases; bases with no gene match: 11. Germline CDR1 reads SGHVS; CDR2 reads FNYEAQ. The CDR3 region has the DNA TGTGCCAGCAGCCTCCAGGCTAGCGGGAGTAGGGAGCAGTACTTC. The encoded protein is CASSLQASGSREQYF.

The sample holds many counts of this clonotype. The J gene is TRBJ2-7, the V gene TRBV29-1, with D possibly being TRBD1 (5 bases). The CDR3 covers 15 residues. V was trimmed by 0 bases and J by 2 bases, leaving 14 bases between them. The germline CDR1 and CDR2 sequences are SQVTM and ANQGSEA. The CDR3, as DNA: TGCAGCGTTGAAGATGGGCAGGGATCCACCTACGAGCAGTACTTC. Protein sequence: CSVEDGQGSTYEQYF.

This clonotype was detected many times. The gene calls are TRBV12-3 or TRBV12-4 and TRBJ2-3; D might be TRBD1 (6 bases). Trimming left V 6 bases short and J 0 bases short, with 13 bases between. This CDR3 region has 15 residues. The CDR3 coding sequence is TGTGCCAGCAGCCGGGACACCCCAAGCACAGATACGCAGTATTTT. Protein sequence: CASSRDTPSTDTQYF.